The clone carrying this T cell receptor beta chain has a single count. The antigen is undetermined. With 0 bases removed from V and 7 bases from J, the gap between germline ends came to 18 bases. Germline CDR1 ENHRY, CDR2 SYGVKD. This CDR3 is built from 17 residues. This entry comes from a study of CD4 T cells in relation to SARS-CoV-2 and coronaviruses. Study-level information: PBMCs were cultured with antigen for approximately nine days before TCR beta sequencing. Controls used an HIV-1 Nef peptide pool or no peptide. Whole-study results and caveats: Each donor contributed either pre-pandemic or post-infection samples, not both.

TCRdb keeps only in-frame clones here, not all; method: immunoSEQ multiplex PCR. The table lists about 22,000 clones, around 68% of them singletons. Unexposed donor CD4+ T cells date from about 2011-2018, before the COVID-19 pandemic. After approximately 10 days of culture, CD4+ T cells were isolated. Some 1.9 million PBMCs per well were cultured with 8.5 to 10 IU/ml IL-2. Specimen: CD4+ T cells from PBMCs, cultured in vitro. The chain links TRBV10-3 to TRBJ1-4; D perhaps matches TRBD1 (5 bases). This clonotype was obtained from a human donor in good health. The CDR3 sequence is CAISESRVSGAPEKLFF. CDR3 DNA sequence: TGTGCCATCAGTGAGTCGAGAGTATCCGGGGCTCCTGAAAAACTGTTTTTT.